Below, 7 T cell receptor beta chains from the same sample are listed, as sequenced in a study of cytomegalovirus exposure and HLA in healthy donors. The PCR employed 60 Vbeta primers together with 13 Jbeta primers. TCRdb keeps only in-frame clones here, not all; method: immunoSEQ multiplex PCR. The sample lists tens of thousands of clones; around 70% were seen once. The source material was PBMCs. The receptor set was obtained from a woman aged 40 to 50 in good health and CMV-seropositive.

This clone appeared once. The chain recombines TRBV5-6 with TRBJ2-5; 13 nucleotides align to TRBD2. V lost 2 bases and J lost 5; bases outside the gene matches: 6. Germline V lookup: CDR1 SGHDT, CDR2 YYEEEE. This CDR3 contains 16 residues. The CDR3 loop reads CASSLRLAGGPETQYF. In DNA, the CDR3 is TGTGCCAGCAGCTTAAGACTAGCGGGAGGCCCCGAGACCCAGTACTTC.

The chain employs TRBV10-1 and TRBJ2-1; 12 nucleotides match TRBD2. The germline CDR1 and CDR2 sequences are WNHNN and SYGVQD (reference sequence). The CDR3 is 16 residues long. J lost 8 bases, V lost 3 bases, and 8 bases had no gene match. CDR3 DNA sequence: TGCGCCAGCAGTGATTCTAGCGGGAGGGCCTTCGATGAGCAGTTCTTC. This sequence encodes CASSDSSGRAFDEQFF.

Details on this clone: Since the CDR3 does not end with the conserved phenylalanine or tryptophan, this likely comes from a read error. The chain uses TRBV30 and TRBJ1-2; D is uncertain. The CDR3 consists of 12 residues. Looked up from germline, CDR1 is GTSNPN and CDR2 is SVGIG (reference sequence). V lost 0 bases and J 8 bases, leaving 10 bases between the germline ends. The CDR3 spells CAWSVLAGGYTV. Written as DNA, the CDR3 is TGTGCCTGGAGTGTACTCGCGGGAGGCTACACCGTC.

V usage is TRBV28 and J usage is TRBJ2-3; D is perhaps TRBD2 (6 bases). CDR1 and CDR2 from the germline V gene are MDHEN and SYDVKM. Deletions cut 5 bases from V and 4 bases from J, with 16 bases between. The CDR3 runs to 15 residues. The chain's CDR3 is CASSPSWDSSDTQYF. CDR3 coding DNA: TGTGCCAGCAGTCCGTCGTGGGACTCATCAGATACGCAGTATTTT.

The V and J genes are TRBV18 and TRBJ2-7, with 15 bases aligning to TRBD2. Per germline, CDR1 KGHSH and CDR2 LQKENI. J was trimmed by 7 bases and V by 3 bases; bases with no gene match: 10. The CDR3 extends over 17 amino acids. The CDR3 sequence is CASSPLRTSGGAEEQYF. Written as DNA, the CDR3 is TGTGCCAGCTCACCCCTTAGGACTAGCGGGGGGGCCGAAGAGCAGTACTTC.

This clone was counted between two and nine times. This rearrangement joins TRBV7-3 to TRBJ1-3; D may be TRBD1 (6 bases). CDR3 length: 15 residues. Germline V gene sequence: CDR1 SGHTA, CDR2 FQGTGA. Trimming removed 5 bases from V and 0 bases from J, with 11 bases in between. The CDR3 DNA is TGTGCCAGCAGCCCTACAGGGCCCTCTGGAAACACCATATATTTT. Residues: CASSPTGPSGNTIYF.

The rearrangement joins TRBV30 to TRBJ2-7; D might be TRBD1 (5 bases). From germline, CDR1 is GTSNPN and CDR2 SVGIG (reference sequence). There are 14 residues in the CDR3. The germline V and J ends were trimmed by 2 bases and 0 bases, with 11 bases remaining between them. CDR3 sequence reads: CAWSRSGFSYEQYF. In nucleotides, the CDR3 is TGTGCCTGGAGTAGGTCAGGGTTCTCCTACGAGCAGTACTTC.